Sequencing of this T cell receptor beta chain was carried out in a study of T cells after yellow fever vaccination. Whole-study context: Preparation used SMART-Seq v4 Ultra Low Input for the low-cell-number fractions.

TCRdb reprocessed the 5' RACE reads with MiXCR, giving one entry per CDR3 protein. The data hold about 350,000 distinct CDR3 sequences, with about 7.8% observed a single time. Findings and caveats of the study: Clonotypes appearing in both CD4 and CD8 compartments existed, and their share was small.

A note on this clonotype: Its specificity is unknown.

Germline loops: CDR1 SGHTA, CDR2 FQGNSA. V lost 5 bases, J lost 5 bases, and 6 bases stayed unmatched. CDR3 length equals 15 residues. The clonotype originates from a man aged 18 to 30 who received the YFV17D yellow fever vaccine. The sample here was PBMCs, taken about 49 days after the first yellow fever vaccination. The V call is TRBV7-2, the J call TRBJ2-2, with TRBD2 identical over 9 bases. The CDR3 is CASSTGLAITGELFF. In nucleotides, the CDR3 is TGTGCCAGCAGCACCGGACTAGCGATTACCGGGGAGCTGTTTTTT.